Below are 8 T cell receptor beta chains sequenced from a single sample in a study of blood T cell repertoires in COVID-19. The table came from immunoSEQ multiplex PCR; TCRdb's copy has only in-frame clones and leaves some out. The sample records approximately 500,000 clones, roughly 87% being singletons. Sequenced: peripheral blood. These receptors came from a man between 18 and 29 years old with COVID-19, enrolled during active disease.

V and J are TRBV19 and TRBJ1-2, with D tentatively TRBD1 (5 bases). Trimming left V 3 bases short and J 4 bases short, with 9 bases between. The germline V gene has CDR1 LNHDA and CDR2 SQIVND (reference sequence). CDR3 size: 13 residues. CDR3 protein: CASSMAGGYGYTF. DNA of the CDR3: TGTGCCAGTAGTATGGCGGGGGGCTATGGCTACACCTTC.

The chain is built from TRBV4-2 and TRBJ2-3; D is perhaps TRBD1 (6 bases). There are 19 residues in the CDR3. V was cut by 0 bases and J by 5 bases, with 24 bases left in between. Germline V gene data show CDR1 as LGHNA and CDR2 as YNFKEQ. In DNA form, the CDR3 reads TGTGCCAGCAGCCAAGATCTTTGGGTGGGAACAGGGAAGGGAGATACGCAGTATTTT. It encodes CASSQDLWVGTGKGDTQYF.

The genes are TRBV2 and TRBJ1-6, with 8 bases aligning to TRBD1. Germline CDR1 reads SNHLY; CDR2 reads FYNNEI. J gave up 10 bases and V 7 bases, and 9 bases lay outside the gene matches. This CDR3 is built from 14 residues. The CDR3 loop is CASNAQGARSPLHF. CDR3 in DNA: TGTGCCAGCAATGCGCAGGGGGCTAGGTCACCCCTCCACTTT.

This sequence joins TRBV18 and TRBJ2-1; D is unclear. The CDR3 consists of 13 residues. The V gene lost 0 bases and the J gene lost 5 bases, with 5 bases spanning the gap. Germline lookup yields CDR1 KGHSH and CDR2 LQKENI. The CDR3 region has the DNA TGTGCCAGCTCACCACCGTCGGACAATGAGCAGTTCTTC. Translating gives CASSPPSDNEQFF. The complete variable domain, with remaining parts taken from reference TRBV18 and TRBJ2-1, reads NAGVMQNPRHLVRRRGQEARLRCSPMKGHSHVYWYRQLPEEGLKFMVYLQKENIIDESGMPKERFSAEFPKEGPSILRIQQVVRGDSAAYFCASSPPSDNEQFFGPGTRLTVL.

The chain is built from TRBV6-6 and TRBJ1-5, with D possibly matching TRBD1 (5 bases). This CDR3 contains 16 residues. V lost 8 bases to trimming and J lost 2 bases, with 19 bases between them. Germline loops: CDR1 MNHNY, CDR2 SVGAGI (reference sequence). The CDR3 sequence is CASWGDLLPGNQPQHF. In DNA, the CDR3 is TGTGCCAGCTGGGGGGACCTCCTCCCTGGCAATCAGCCCCAGCATTTT.

The gene calls are TRBV12-3 or TRBV12-4 and TRBJ1-1; D ambiguous. Trimming removed 0 bases at V and 6 bases at J, with 8 bases between. This CDR3 comprises 13 residues. The CDR3 region is CASSLAKDSEAFF. In DNA, the CDR3 is TGTGCCAGCAGTTTAGCGAAGGACTCTGAAGCTTTCTTT.

The chain couples TRBV5-4 to TRBJ2-1; unclear D gene. The CDR3 length is 12 residues. Looked up from germline, CDR1 is SGHNT and CDR2 is YYREEE (reference sequence). Deletions cut 2 bases from V and 7 bases from J, with 7 bases between. Written as DNA, the CDR3 is TGTGCCAGCAGCTTAGTCCGGAATGAGCAGTTCTTC. It translates to CASSLVRNEQFF.

In this sample, this clone turned up a few times. The V and J genes are TRBV24-1 and TRBJ2-2; TRBD1 matches 7 bases. J lost 0 bases, V lost 4 bases, and 4 bases had no gene match. Germline V gives CDR1 KGHDR, CDR2 SFDVKD. The CDR3 is 16 amino acids. The CDR3: CATSEPGQSNTGELFF. CDR3 bases: TGTGCCACCAGTGAGCCGGGACAGTCGAACACCGGGGAGCTGTTTTTT.